A selection of T cell receptor beta chains follows, all from one sample in a study of blood T cell repertoires in COVID-19. Profiled with immunoSEQ multiplex PCR; TCRdb holds only in-frame clones, not every one. The sample records 300,000 to 400,000 clones, 87% being singletons. Input material: peripheral blood. These receptors were collected from a woman between 50 and 59 years old with COVID-19, enrolled during active disease. CDR3s include the opening cysteine and the closing phenylalanine or tryptophan. A D gene is named only where the DNA matches it firmly. A row's size may be missing; if present it is once, few, many or a size class.

d_call: TRBD2; v_call: TRBV30; clone_size: .; j_call: TRBJ2-7; cdr3_nt: TGTGCCTGGAGTGTAAGTGGGACTAGCGGGAGGGCCTACGAGCAGTACTTC; cdr3_aa: CAWSVSGTSGRAYEQYF
d_call: .; v_call: TRBV27; clone_size: .; j_call: TRBJ2-3; cdr3_nt: TGTGCCAGCAGTACTCCGGGAATCACAGATACGCAGTATTTT; cdr3_aa: CASSTPGITDTQYF
d_call: TRBD1; v_call: TRBV30; clone_size: few; j_call: TRBJ2-3; cdr3_nt: TGTGCCTGGAGTGAGTTGGGACAGGGCGCAGATACGCAGTATTTT; cdr3_aa: CAWSELGQGADTQYF
d_call: TRBD2; v_call: TRBV27; clone_size: .; j_call: TRBJ2-7; cdr3_nt: TGTGCCAGCAGAGCCAGCGGGAAAGGTATCGAGCAGTACTTC; cdr3_aa: CASRASGKGIEQYF
d_call: .; v_call: TRBV5-1; clone_size: .; j_call: TRBJ1-2; cdr3_nt: TGCGCCAGCAGCTTGGAAGGGTTCCGCAGGGAAAGAGGTGGCTACACCTTC; cdr3_aa: CASSLEGFRRERGGYTF
d_call: TRBD2; v_call: TRBV5-4; clone_size: .; j_call: TRBJ2-2; cdr3_nt: TGTGCCAGCAGCTTGTACGCTAGCGGGAAAGGGGGCTACACCGGGGAGCTGTTTTTT; cdr3_aa: CASSLYASGKGGYTGELFF
d_call: TRBD1; v_call: TRBV18; clone_size: .; j_call: TRBJ2-7; cdr3_nt: TGTGCCAGCTCACAAGGACAGGCCTCAACCTACGAGCAGTACTTC; cdr3_aa: CASSQGQASTYEQYF
d_call: .; v_call: TRBV29-1; clone_size: .; j_call: TRBJ2-7; cdr3_nt: TGCAGCGGGTTGACAGAATGGTACGAGCAGTACTTC; cdr3_aa: CSGLTEWYEQYF
d_call: .; v_call: TRBV5-1; clone_size: .; j_call: TRBJ2-5; cdr3_nt: TGCGCCAGCAGGGTATCCGGAGGGACGGGGACAGAGACCCAGTACTTC; cdr3_aa: CASRVSGGTGTETQYF
d_call: .; v_call: TRBV7-9; clone_size: .; j_call: TRBJ1-2; cdr3_nt: TGTGCCAGCAGCTTCTGGACAGAAAACTATGGCTACACCTTC; cdr3_aa: CASSFWTENYGYTF
d_call: .; v_call: TRBV7-9; clone_size: .; j_call: TRBJ1-4; cdr3_nt: TGTGCCAGCAGCTTAGGACAGACGGAAAAACTGTTTTTT; cdr3_aa: CASSLGQTEKLFF
d_call: TRBD1; v_call: TRBV2; clone_size: .; j_call: TRBJ2-1; cdr3_nt: TGTGCCAGCAGCCTGGGACAGGGGAGACGAAATGAGCAGTTCTTC; cdr3_aa: CASSLGQGRRNEQFF
d_call: TRBD2; v_call: TRBV19; clone_size: .; j_call: TRBJ2-3; cdr3_nt: TGTGCCAGTAGTATTGAGGTCACTAGCGGGATCGGTACGCAGTATTTT; cdr3_aa: CASSIEVTSGIGTQYF
d_call: .; v_call: TRBV7-3; clone_size: .; j_call: TRBJ1-4; cdr3_nt: TGTGCCAGCAGAACAGAGTGTAATAATGAAAAACTGTTTTTT; cdr3_aa: CASRTECNNEKLFF
d_call: .; v_call: TRBV29-1; clone_size: .; j_call: TRBJ2-5; cdr3_nt: TGCAGCGTTGTCTACAGGACCCAAGAGACCCAGTACTTC; cdr3_aa: CSVVYRTQETQYF
d_call: .; v_call: TRBV5-1; clone_size: .; j_call: TRBJ1-1; cdr3_nt: TGCGCCAGCAGCAACACAGGGTGGAACACTGAAGCTTTCTTT; cdr3_aa: CASSNTGWNTEAFF
d_call: .; v_call: TRBV27; clone_size: .; j_call: TRBJ2-5; cdr3_nt: TGTGCCAGCAGTTTACGCTTCATCGCGGGACGTCAAGAGACCCAGTACTTC; cdr3_aa: CASSLRFIAGRQETQYF
d_call: .; v_call: TRBV7-6; clone_size: .; j_call: TRBJ1-4; cdr3_nt: TGTGCCAGCAGCTTAGCGGGGGGGACCCAAAATGAAAAACTGTTTTTT; cdr3_aa: CASSLAGGTQNEKLFF
d_call: .; v_call: TRBV20-1; clone_size: .; j_call: TRBJ2-7; cdr3_nt: TGCAGTGCTAGTGGCGACTCTAGCTCCTACGAGCAGTACTTC; cdr3_aa: CSASGDSSSYEQYF
d_call: .; v_call: TRBV3-1/TRBV3-2; clone_size: few; j_call: TRBJ2-7; cdr3_nt: TGTGCCAGCAGCCAAGGATTAGGGGGAAGGCGGACCTACGAGCAGTACTTC; cdr3_aa: CASSQGLGGRRTYEQYF
d_call: .; v_call: TRBV5-1; clone_size: .; j_call: TRBJ1-1; cdr3_nt: TGCGCCAGCAGCTCCGGGGGGGCGAACACTGAAGCTTTCTTT; cdr3_aa: CASSSGGANTEAFF
d_call: .; v_call: TRBV9; clone_size: .; j_call: TRBJ1-1; cdr3_nt: TGTGCCAGCAGCGCCCTGGGACAGAACACTGAAGCTTTCTTT; cdr3_aa: CASSALGQNTEAFF
d_call: TRBD2; v_call: TRBV30; clone_size: .; j_call: TRBJ2-1; cdr3_nt: TGTGCCTGGACACGCGGGAGCTACAATGAGCAGTTCTTC; cdr3_aa: CAWTRGSYNEQFF
d_call: TRBD1; v_call: TRBV5-1; clone_size: .; j_call: TRBJ1-1; cdr3_nt: TGCGCCAGCAACCAACAGGGGGCAAGGACTGAAGCTTTCTTT; cdr3_aa: CASNQQGARTEAFF